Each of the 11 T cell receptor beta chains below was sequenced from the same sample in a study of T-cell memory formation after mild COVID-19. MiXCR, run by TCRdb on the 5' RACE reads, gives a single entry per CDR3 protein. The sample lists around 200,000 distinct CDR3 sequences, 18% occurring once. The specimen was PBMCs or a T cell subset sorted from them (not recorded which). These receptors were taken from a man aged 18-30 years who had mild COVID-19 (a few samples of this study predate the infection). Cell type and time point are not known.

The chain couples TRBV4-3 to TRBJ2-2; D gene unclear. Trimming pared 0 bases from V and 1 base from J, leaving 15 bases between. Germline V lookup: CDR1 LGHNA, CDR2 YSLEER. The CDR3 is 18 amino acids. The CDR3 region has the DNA TGCGCCAGCAGCCAAGAAGTGCACGGCCCCGGGAACACCGGGGAGCTGTTTTTT. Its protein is CASSQEVHGPGNTGELFF.

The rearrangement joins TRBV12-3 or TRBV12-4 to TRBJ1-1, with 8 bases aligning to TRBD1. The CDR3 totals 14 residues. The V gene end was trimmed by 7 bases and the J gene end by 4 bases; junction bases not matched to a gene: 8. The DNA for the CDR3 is TGTGCCAGCATTAGGGACAGGTCGGGCACTGAAGCTTTCTTT. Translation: CASIRDRSGTEAFF.

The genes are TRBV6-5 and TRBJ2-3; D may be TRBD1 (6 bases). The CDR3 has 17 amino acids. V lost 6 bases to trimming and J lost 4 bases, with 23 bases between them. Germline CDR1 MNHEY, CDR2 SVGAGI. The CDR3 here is CASSRFIGGPSADTQYF. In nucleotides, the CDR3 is TGTGCCAGCAGCAGATTCATTGGGGGCCCCTCAGCAGATACGCAGTATTTT.

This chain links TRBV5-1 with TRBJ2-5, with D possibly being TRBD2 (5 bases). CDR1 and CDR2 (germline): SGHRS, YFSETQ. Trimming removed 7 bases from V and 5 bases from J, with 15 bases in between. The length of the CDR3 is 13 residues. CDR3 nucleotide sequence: TGCGCCAGCGGAGGATTGGCTGGGGAGACCCAGTACTTC. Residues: CASGGLAGETQYF.

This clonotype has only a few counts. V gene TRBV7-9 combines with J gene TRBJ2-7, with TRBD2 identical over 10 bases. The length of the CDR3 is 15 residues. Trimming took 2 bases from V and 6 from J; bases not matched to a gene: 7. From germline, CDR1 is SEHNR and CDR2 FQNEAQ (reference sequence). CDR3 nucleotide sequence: TGTGCCAGCAGCTTAACTAGCGGGGTGAAGGGCGAGCAGTACGTC. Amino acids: CASSLTSGVKGEQYV.

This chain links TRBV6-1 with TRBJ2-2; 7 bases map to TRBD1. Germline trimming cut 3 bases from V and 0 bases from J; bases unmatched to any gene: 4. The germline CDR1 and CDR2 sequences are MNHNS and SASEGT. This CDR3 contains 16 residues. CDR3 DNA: TGTGCCAGCAGTGACCCCGGGACAGCGAACACCGGGGAGCTGTTTTTT. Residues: CASSDPGTANTGELFF.

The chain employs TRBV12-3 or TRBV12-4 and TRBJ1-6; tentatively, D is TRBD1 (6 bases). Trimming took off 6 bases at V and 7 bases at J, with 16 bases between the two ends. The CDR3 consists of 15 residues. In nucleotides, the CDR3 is TGTGCCAGCAGCTCCCGACGGGGGGCGAATTCACCCCTCCACTTT. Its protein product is CASSSRRGANSPLHF.

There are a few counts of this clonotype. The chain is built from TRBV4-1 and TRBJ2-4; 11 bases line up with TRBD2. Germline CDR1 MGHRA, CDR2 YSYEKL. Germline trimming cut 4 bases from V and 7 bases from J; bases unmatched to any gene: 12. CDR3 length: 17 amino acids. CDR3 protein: CASSPGLAVLKGNIQYF. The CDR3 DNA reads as TGCGCCAGCAGCCCGGGACTAGCGGTCCTGAAGGGTAACATTCAGTACTTC.

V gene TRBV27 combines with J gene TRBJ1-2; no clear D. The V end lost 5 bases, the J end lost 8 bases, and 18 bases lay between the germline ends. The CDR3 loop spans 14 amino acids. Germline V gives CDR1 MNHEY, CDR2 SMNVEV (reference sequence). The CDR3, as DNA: TGTGCCAGCAGTCCTGGGCGGTTTGTAGGGGGCTACACCTTC. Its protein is CASSPGRFVGGYTF.

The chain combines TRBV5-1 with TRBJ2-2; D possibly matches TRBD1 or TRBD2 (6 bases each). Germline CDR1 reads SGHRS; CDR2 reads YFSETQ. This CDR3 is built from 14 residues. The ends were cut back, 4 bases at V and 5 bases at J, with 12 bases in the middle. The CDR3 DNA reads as TGCGCCAGCAGCCCCCGGGGGCTTACCGGGGAGCTGTTTTTT. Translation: CASSPRGLTGELFF.

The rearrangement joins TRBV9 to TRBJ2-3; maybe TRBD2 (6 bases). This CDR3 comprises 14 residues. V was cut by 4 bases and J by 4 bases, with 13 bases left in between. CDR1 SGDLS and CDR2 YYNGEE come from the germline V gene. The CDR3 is CASSPTSSSDTQYF. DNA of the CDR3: TGTGCCAGCAGCCCTACTAGCAGCTCAGATACGCAGTATTTT.